This T cell receptor (beta chain) derives from a study of cytomegalovirus exposure and HLA in healthy donors. For the study at large: Unique TCRs numbering 75 million to 95 million, obtained from HLA-typed donors, made up an early data release. The study, taken as a whole, reports: CMV serostatus was the sole immune exposure information available.

Healthy individuals who donated bone marrow served as the donors. The germline V gene encodes CDR1 SGHDN and CDR2 FVKESK. This CDR3 spans 16 amino acids. Trimming took 7 bases from V and 4 from J, leaving 20 bases between them. In the PCR, 60 Vbeta and 13 Jbeta primers were used. Here immunoSEQ multiplex PCR was the method, and the copy in TCRdb shows in-frame clones only, minus some. The data hold 100,000 to 150,000 clones, with 65% to 80% observed a single time. In the case of this clone: The antigen is unknown.

The origin of this receptor is a man aged 25 to 45 in good health and CMV-seronegative. The V gene is TRBV14, the J gene TRBJ2-1, with D perhaps TRBD2 (5 bases). Sequenced material: PBMCs. The CDR3 coding sequence is TGTGCCAGCATCTTACTTCTGGAGGCGCCTTACAATGAGCAGTTCTTC. Its protein is CASILLLEAPYNEQFF.